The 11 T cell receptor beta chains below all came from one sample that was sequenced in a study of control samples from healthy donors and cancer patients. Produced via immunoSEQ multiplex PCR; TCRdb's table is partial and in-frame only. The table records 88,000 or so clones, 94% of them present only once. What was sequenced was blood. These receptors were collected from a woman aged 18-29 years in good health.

The CDR3 reads CASSLVTSGGAGIYNEQFF. As DNA, the CDR3 is TGCGCCAGCAGCTTGGTTACTAGCGGGGGGGCCGGGATTTACAATGAGCAGTTCTTC. The V call is TRBV5-1, the J call TRBJ2-1, with 13 bases that match TRBD2. Trimming took 0 bases from V and 4 from J; bases not matched to a gene: 10. The CDR3 sequence is 19 residues long. Germline V gives CDR1 SGHRS, CDR2 YFSETQ.

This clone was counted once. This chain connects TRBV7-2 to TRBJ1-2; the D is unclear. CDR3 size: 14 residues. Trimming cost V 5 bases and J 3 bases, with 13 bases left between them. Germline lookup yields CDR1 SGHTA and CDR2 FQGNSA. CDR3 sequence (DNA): TGTGCCAGCAGCCCTCACTCTGTGGACTATGGCTACACCTTC. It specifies CASSPHSVDYGYTF. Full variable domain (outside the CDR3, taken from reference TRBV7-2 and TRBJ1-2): GAGVSQSPSNKVTEKGKDVELRCDPISGHTALYWYRQSLGQGLEFLIYFQGNSAPDKSGLPSDRFSAERTGGSVSTLTIQRTQQEDSAVYLCASSPHSVDYGYTFGSGTRLTVV.

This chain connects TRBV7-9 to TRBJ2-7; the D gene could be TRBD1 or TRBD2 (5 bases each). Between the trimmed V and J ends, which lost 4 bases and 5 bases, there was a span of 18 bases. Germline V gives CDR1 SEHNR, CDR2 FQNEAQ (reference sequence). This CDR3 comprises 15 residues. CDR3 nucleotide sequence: TGTGCCAGCAGCTCCTACTTTCTGGGACGAGACGAGCAGTACTTC. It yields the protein CASSSYFLGRDEQYF.

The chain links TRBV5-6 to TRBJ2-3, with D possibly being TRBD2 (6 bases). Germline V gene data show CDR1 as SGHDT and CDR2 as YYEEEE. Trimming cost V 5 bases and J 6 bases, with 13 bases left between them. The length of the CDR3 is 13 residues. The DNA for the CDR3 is TGTGCCAGCAGACCGGGGGTCGTTGATACGCAGTATTTT. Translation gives CASRPGVVDTQYF.

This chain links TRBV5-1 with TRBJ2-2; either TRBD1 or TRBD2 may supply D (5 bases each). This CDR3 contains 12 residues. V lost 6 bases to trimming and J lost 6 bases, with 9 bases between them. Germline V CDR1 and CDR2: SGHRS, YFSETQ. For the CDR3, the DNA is TGCGCCAGCACCGGGACGTCCGGGGAGCTGTTTTTT. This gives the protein CASTGTSGELFF.

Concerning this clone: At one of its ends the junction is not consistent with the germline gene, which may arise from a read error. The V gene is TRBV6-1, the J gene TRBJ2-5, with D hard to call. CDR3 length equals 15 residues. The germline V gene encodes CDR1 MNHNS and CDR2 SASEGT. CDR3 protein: CANSEMAVSRETQYF. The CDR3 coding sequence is TGTGCCAACAGTGAGATGGCCGTTTCTCGGGAGACCCAGTACTTC.

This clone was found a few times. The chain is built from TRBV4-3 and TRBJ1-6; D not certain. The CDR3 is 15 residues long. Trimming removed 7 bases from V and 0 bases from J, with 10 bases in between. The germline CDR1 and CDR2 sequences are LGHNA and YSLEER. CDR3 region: CASNLGSSYNSPLHF. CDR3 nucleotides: TGCGCCAGCAACTTAGGGAGCTCCTATAATTCACCCCTCCACTTT.

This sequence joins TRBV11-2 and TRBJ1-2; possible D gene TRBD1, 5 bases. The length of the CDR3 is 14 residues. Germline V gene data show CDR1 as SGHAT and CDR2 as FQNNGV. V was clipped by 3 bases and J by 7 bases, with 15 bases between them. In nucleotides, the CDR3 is TGTGCCAGCAGCTTCAGGGCCGGGGGAATTGGCTACACCTTC. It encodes CASSFRAGGIGYTF. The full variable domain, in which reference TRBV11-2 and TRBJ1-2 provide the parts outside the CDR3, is EAGVAQSPRYKIIEKRQSVAFWCNPISGHATLYWYQQILGQGPKLLIQFQNNGVVDDSQLPKDRFSAERLKGVDSTLKIQPAKLEDSAVYLCASSFRAGGIGYTFGSGTRLTVV.

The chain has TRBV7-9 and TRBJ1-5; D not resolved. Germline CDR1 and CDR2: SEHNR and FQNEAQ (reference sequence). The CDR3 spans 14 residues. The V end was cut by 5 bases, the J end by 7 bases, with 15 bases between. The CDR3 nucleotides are TGTGCCAGCAGCCCCGACCTAACTGGGCAGCCCCAGCATTTT. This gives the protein CASSPDLTGQPQHF.

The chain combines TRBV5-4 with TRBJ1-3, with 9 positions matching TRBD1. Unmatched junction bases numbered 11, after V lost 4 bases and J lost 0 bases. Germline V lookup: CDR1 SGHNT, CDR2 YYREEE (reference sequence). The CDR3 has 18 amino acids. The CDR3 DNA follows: TGTGCCAGCAGCCGCGATCCGGACAGGGGACTCTCTGGAAACACCATATATTTT. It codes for CASSRDPDRGLSGNTIYF. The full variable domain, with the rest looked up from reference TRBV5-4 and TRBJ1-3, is ETGVTQSPTHLIKTRGQQVTLRCSSQSGHNTVSWYQQALGQGPQFIFQYYREEENGRGNFPPRFSGLQFPNYSSELNVNALELDDSALYLCASSRDPDRGLSGNTIYFGEGSWLTVV.

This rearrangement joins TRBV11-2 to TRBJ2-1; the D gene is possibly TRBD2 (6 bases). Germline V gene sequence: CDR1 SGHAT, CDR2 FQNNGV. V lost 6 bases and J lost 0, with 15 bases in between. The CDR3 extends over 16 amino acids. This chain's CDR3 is CASSPGGISSYNEQFF. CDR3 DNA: TGTGCCAGCAGTCCTGGAGGGATAAGCTCCTACAATGAGCAGTTCTTC.